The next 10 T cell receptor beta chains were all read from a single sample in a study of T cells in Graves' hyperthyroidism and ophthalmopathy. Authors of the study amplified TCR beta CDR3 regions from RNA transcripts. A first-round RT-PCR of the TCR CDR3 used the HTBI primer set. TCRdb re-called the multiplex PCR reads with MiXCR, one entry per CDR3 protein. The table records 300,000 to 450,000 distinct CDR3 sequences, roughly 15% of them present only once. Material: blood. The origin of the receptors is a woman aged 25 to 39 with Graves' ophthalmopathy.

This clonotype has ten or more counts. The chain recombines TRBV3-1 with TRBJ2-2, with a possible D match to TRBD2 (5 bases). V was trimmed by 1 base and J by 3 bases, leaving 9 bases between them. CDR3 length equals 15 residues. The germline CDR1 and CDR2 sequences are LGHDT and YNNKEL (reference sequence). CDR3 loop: CASSQAGWDTGELFF. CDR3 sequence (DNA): TGTGCCAGCAGCCAAGCGGGGTGGGACACCGGGGAGCTGTTTTTT.

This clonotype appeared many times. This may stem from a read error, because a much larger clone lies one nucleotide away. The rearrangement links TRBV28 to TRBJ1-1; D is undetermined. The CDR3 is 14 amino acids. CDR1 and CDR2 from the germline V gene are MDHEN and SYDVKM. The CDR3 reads CANSLGVLNTEAFF. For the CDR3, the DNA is TGTGCCAACAGTTTAGGAGTTCTGAACACTGAAGCTTTCTTT.

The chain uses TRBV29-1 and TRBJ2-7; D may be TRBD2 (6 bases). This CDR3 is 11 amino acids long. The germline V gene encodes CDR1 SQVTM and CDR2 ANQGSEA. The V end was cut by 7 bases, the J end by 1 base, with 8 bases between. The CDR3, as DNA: TGCAGCGGGGGGGTTTCCTACGAGCAGTACTTC. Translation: CSGGVSYEQYF.

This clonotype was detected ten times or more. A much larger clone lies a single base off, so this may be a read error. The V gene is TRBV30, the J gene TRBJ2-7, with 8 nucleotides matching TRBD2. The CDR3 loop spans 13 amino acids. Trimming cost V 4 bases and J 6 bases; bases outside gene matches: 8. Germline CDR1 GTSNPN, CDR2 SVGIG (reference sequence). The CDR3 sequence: CAWTAGGRGEQYF. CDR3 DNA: TGTGCCTGGACGGCGGGGGGTAGGGGCGAGCAGTACTTC. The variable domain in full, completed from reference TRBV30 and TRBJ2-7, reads SQTIHQWPATLVQPVGSPLSLECTVEGTSNPNLYWYRQAAGRGLQLLFYSVGIGQISSEVPQNLSASRPQDRQFILSSKKLLLSDSGFYLCAWTAGGRGEQYFGPGTRLTVT.

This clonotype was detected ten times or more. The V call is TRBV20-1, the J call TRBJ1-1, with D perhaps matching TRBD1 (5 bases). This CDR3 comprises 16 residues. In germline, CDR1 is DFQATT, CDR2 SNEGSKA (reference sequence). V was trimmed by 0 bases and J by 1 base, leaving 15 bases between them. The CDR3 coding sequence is TGCAGTGCTAGAGATCGGGGGGTCTCGCGGAACACTGAAGCTTTCTTT. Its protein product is CSARDRGVSRNTEAFF.

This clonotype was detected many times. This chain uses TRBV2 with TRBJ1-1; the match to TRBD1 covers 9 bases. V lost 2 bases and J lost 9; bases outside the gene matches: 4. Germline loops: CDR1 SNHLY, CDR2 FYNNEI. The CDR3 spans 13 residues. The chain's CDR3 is CASSETTGGKAFF. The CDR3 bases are TGTGCCAGCAGTGAAACTACAGGGGGCAAAGCTTTCTTT. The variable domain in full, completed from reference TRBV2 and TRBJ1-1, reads EPEVTQTPSHQVTQMGQEVILRCVPISNHLYFYWYRQILGQKVEFLVSFYNNEISEKSEIFDDQFSVERPDGSNFTLKIRSTKLEDSAMYFCASSETTGGKAFFGQGTRLTVV.

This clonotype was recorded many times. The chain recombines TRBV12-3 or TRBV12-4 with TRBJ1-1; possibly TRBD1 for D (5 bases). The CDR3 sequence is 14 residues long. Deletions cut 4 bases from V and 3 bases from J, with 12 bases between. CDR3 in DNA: TGTGCCAGCAGTTATGCAGGGTTAGACACTGAAGCTTTCTTT. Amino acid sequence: CASSYAGLDTEAFF.

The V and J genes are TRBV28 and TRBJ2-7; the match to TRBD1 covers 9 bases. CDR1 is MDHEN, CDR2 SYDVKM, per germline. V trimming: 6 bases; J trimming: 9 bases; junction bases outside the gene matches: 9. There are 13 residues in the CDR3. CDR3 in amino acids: CASRSGTGMWQYF. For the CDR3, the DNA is TGTGCCAGCAGGTCCGGGACAGGGATGTGGCAGTACTTC.

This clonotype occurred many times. CDR3 region: CSAPWDRGPEAFF. CDR3 in DNA: TGCAGTGCCCCGTGGGATCGGGGTCCTGAAGCTTTCTTT. This sequence joins TRBV20-1 and TRBJ1-1; D call uncertain. Germline V lookup: CDR1 DFQATT, CDR2 SNEGSKA (reference sequence). Trimming cost V 6 bases and J 6 bases, with 17 bases left between them. The CDR3 loop spans 13 amino acids.

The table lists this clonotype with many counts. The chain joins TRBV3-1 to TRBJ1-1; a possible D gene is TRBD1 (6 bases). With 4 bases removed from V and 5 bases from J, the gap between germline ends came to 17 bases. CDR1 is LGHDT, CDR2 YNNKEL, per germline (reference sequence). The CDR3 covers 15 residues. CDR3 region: CASSPKLQGKTEAFF. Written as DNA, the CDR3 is TGTGCCAGCAGCCCAAAACTTCAGGGGAAGACTGAAGCTTTCTTT.